This T cell receptor (beta chain) was recovered during a study of blood T cell repertoires in COVID-19. Study-wide context: The analysed material was cDNA or gDNA that came from T cells, B-cell-depleted T cells, or PBMCs.

As processed by the authors: Counts of nucleated cells, estimated from reference gene primer amplification, were obtained. The assay was immunoSEQ multiplex PCR, and TCRdb's table has in-frame clones only and misses some. The V and J calls and clone size come from that table; D and trimming were worked out from the DNA. Of some 240,000 clones listed, around 80% are singletons. The receptor's source is a human donor in a cohort sampled during active COVID-19. The sample taken for sequencing was peripheral blood.

Here the CDR3 reads CASSSPGQGRSYEQYF. CDR3 sequence (DNA): TGTGCCAGCAGCTCCCCCGGACAGGGGAGGTCCTACGAGCAGTACTTC. The chain employs TRBV13 and TRBJ2-7, with 9 bases fitting TRBD1. This CDR3 has 16 amino acids. Germline V gives CDR1 PRHDT, CDR2 FYEKMQ (reference sequence). V lost 4 bases, J lost 1 base, and 8 bases stayed unmatched.